A selection of T cell receptor beta chains follows, all from one sample in a study of blood T cell repertoires in COVID-19. The assay was immunoSEQ multiplex PCR, and TCRdb's table has in-frame clones only and misses some. The sample yields just over 250,000 clones, 88% seen once. The sequencing sample was made of peripheral blood. These receptors originate from a man aged 55 to 70 who had recovered from COVID-19. Each CDR3 is given with its conserved first and last residue. D genes are given only for firm matches.

length,D,J,V,DNA,CDR3
14,NA,TRBJ1-1,TRBV10-3,TGTGCCATCACCCCGGTCCAGGGGCGGACTGAAGCTTTCTTT,CAITPVQGRTEAFF
14,NA,TRBJ2-5,TRBV18,TGTGCCAGCTCACCACCGGGCGGGGTAGAGACCCAGTACTTC,CASSPPGGVETQYF
14,NA,TRBJ2-3,TRBV6-5,TGTGCCAGCCGTAACACTAAAAGCACAGATACGCAGTATTTT,CASRNTKSTDTQYF
18,TRBD1,TRBJ1-5,TRBV28,TGTGCCAGCAGTTTTCCGGACAGGGGGGCTCTTGGCAATCAGCCCCAGCATTTT,CASSFPDRGALGNQPQHF
17,TRBD2,TRBJ2-7,TRBV5-1,TGCGCCAGCAGCCACGGGACTAGCTCACCGTACCCCTACGAGCAGTACTTC,CASSHGTSSPYPYEQYF
15,TRBD2,TRBJ2-7,TRBV10-3,TGTGCCATCAGTGATGACCCCGCGGGGGGTCCCGAGCAGTACTTC,CAISDDPAGGPEQYF
15,NA,TRBJ2-6,TRBV7-3,TGTGCCAGCAGCTCCAAACTAACTGGGGCCAACGTCCTGACTTTC,CASSSKLTGANVLTF
13,TRBD1,TRBJ1-5,TRBV19,TGTGCCAGTAGAGACAGGGACGCTCAGCCCCAGCATTTT,CASRDRDAQPQHF
16,TRBD1,TRBJ2-2,TRBV6-4,TGTGCCAGCAGTCCGGACAGGGGGCTTATCACCGGGGAGCTGTTTTTT,CASSPDRGLITGELFF
15,NA,TRBJ2-6,TRBV5-1,TGCGCCAGCAGAAAGACAGAGTCTGGGGCCAACGTCCTGACTTTC,CASRKTESGANVLTF